The 5 T cell receptor beta chains below all came from one sample that was sequenced in a study of OX40 agonist ivuxolimab in advanced cancers. Repertoires were generated with immunoSEQ multiplex PCR, while TCRdb's copy carries only in-frame clones and drops some. Of about 20,000 clones listed, 65% to 85% were seen once; the top ten hold roughly 22%. The starting material was CD4+ or CD8+ T cells sorted from blood, obtained in a trial of the OX40 agonist ivuxolimab. The receptors derive from an adult with an advanced solid tumor such as melanoma, head and neck, liver or kidney cancer.

For the CDR3, the DNA is TGTGCCAGCAGCCGGACAGGGTCGTCCTACGAGCAGTACTTC. This codes for CASSRTGSSYEQYF. The chain combines TRBV6-6 with TRBJ2-7; TRBD1 matches at 8 bases. Per the germline V gene, CDR1 is MNHNY and CDR2 is SVGAGI (reference sequence). With V trimmed by 6 bases and J by 1 base, 5 bases remained unmatched. The CDR3 sequence is 14 residues long.

This clone rates as medium-sized. The chain recombines TRBV7-8 with TRBJ1-6, with unresolved D. The CDR3 is 19 residues long. Germline CDR1 SGHVS, CDR2 FQNEAQ. The V end lost 3 bases, the J end lost 6 bases, and 24 bases lay between the germline ends. CDR3 residues: CASSFPRAAGSRSNSPLHF. The DNA for the CDR3 is TGTGCCAGCAGCTTCCCTAGGGCCGCGGGGAGCCGAAGTAATTCACCCCTCCACTTT.

This rearrangement joins TRBV29-1 to TRBJ1-3; a possible D gene is TRBD1 (5 bases). Germline V gives CDR1 SQVTM, CDR2 ANQGSEA. V lost 3 bases, J lost 1 base, and 10 bases lay in between. The CDR3 is made up of 14 amino acids. This chain's CDR3 is CSVDQGMSGNTIYF. CDR3 nucleotide sequence: TGCAGCGTTGATCAGGGTATGTCTGGAAACACCATATATTTT.

This chain joins TRBV11-3 and TRBJ1-1, with no clear D. CDR1 is SGHNT, CDR2 YENEEA, per germline. The CDR3 covers 13 residues. Trimming shortened V by 1 base and J by 8 bases, and 11 bases separated the two germline ends. CDR3 amino acids: CASSLGHPAEAFF. CDR3 DNA: TGTGCCAGCAGCTTAGGACATCCAGCAGAAGCTTTCTTT. Complete variable domain (other parts from reference TRBV11-3 and TRBJ1-1): EAGVVQSPRYKIIEKKQPVAFWCNPISGHNTLYWYLQNLGQGPELLIRYENEEAVDDSQLPKDRFSAERLKGVDSTLKIQPAELGDSAVYLCASSLGHPAEAFFGQGTRLTVV.

This clone showed up just once. The chain recombines TRBV30 with TRBJ1-4; no clear D. V was shortened by 3 bases and J by 5 bases, with 19 bases between the two germline ends. The CDR3 consists of 16 residues. Germline V gene sequence: CDR1 GTSNPN, CDR2 SVGIG (reference sequence). This CDR3 reads CAWRPPIWDGNEKLFF. DNA of the CDR3: TGTGCCTGGAGACCCCCAATTTGGGATGGCAATGAAAAACTGTTTTTT.